This T cell receptor beta chain was found in a study of Graves' ophthalmopathy and Graves' hyperthyroidism. Study conclusions and caveats: Most thyroid-expanded clonotypes exceeding 0.001 frequency were also found in blood.

RNA served as the template for amplifying TCR beta CDR3 regions. The first-round RT-PCR employed HTBI primers together with the Qiagen OneStep RT-PCR kit. A multiplex PCR was then performed as the second round. TCRdb redid the calling of the multiplex PCR reads with MiXCR, one entry per CDR3 protein. The sample contains a few hundred thousand distinct CDR3 sequences, less than 20% of which appear only once. Each hyperthyroidism patient was newly diagnosed, with under 2 months' duration, and aged 18 to 65. V was cut by 7 bases and J by 4 bases, with 19 bases left in between. This CDR3 contains 15 residues. In germline, CDR1 is MNHNS, CDR2 SASEGT. This clonotype was counted many times. The target antigen is unknown.

The V and J genes are TRBV6-1 and TRBJ1-1; D not certain. This sequence was found in a young woman with stable Graves' hyperthyroidism. The sequenced sample was peripheral blood. CDR3 in amino acids: CASTESSFLATEAFF. The CDR3, as DNA: TGTGCCAGCACCGAAAGTAGTTTCTTGGCCACTGAAGCTTTCTTT.